The 23 T cell receptor beta chains below come from one sample, sequenced in a study of T cell clonality in common variable immunodeficiency. Study-wide results and limits: Reportedly, TCR beta sequences from common variable immunodeficiency showed fewer deletions and N-nucleotide insertions.

Sequencing used immunoSEQ multiplex PCR; TCRdb keeps in-frame clones, though not all of them. Reported are about 17,000 clones, none seen only once; the ten largest carry 14%. Antigens for these TCRs are unknown. Sequencing was done on a sample of peripheral blood mononuclear cells. The receptors originated from a human donor with common variable immunodeficiency.

The sample holds many counts of this clone. The read comes to an end 3 residues before the CDR3 does, leaving the germline J gene to fill in the end. The chain is built from TRBV18 and TRBJ2-5, with a possible D match to TRBD1 (6 bases). The V end lost 3 bases, the J end lost 5 bases, and 10 bases lay between the germline ends. CDR1 and CDR2 from the germline V gene are KGHSH and LQKENI. The CDR3 is 13 amino acids. The CDR3 protein is CASSPQGSETQYF. Incomplete CDR3 DNA: TGTGCCAGCTCACCCCAGGGGTCGGAGACC.

This clone showed up many times. The CDR3 end lies 3 residues beyond the end of the read and is filled in from the germline J gene. V and J are TRBV2 and TRBJ1-1; 7 bases match TRBD1. The CDR3 sequence is 16 residues long. J lost 0 bases, V lost 6 bases, and 10 bases had no gene match. CDR1 is SNHLY and CDR2 is FYNNEI in the germline V gene. CDR3 DNA (partial): TGTGCCAGCAGCGTTGCAGGGGGGAAAATGAACACTGAA. As protein: CASSVAGGKMNTE. In full, the CDR3 is CASSVAGGKMNTEAFF.

A few counts support this clone. The read ends 3 residues early relative to the CDR3; the germline J gene fills the gap. The chain recombines TRBV5-1 with TRBJ2-3, with D perhaps assigned TRBD1 or TRBD2 (5 bases each). The V end lost 4 bases, the J end lost 5 bases, and 14 bases lay between the germline ends. The CDR3 has 14 amino acids. Per germline, CDR1 SGHRS and CDR2 YFSETQ. The CDR3 bases that were read are TGCGCCAGCAGCCCGGGATCCAGGGTAGATACG. Protein: CASSPGSRVDT. The CDR3 as a whole reads CASSPGSRVDTQYF.

On this clone: The CDR3 end is not reached by the read, which stops 3 residues before it; the germline J gene fills it in. The chain employs TRBV11-2 and TRBJ1-1; the D gene is possibly TRBD1 (6 bases). The CDR3 covers 13 residues. The germline V gene has CDR1 SGHAT and CDR2 FQNNGV. V gave up 8 bases and J gave up 4 bases, with 14 bases separating them. The sequenced CDR3 bases are TGTGCCAGCTCAGGGGCGTTCGCCACTGAA. Encoded protein: CASSGAFATE. The entire CDR3 sequence reads CASSGAFATEAFF.

In the case of this clone: The DNA ends 3 residues before the CDR3 does, and the rest of the CDR3 is filled in from the germline J gene. The chain combines TRBV7-9 with TRBJ1-1; 8 bases fit TRBD1. This CDR3 comprises 15 residues. CDR1 SEHNR and CDR2 FQNEAQ come from the germline V gene (reference sequence). The junction had 4 bases not matched to a gene; V was cut back by 3 bases and J by 1 base. The sequenced CDR3 bases are TGTGCCAGCAGCTTGGTAGGGACAGGGAACACTGAA. Its translation is CASSLVGTGNTE. The whole CDR3 protein is CASSLVGTGNTEAFF.

The table lists this clone with a few counts. The missing CDR3 end, 3 residues past where the read stops, is filled in from the germline J gene. The V and J genes are TRBV7-2 and TRBJ2-7; a weak D match, TRBD2 (5 bases). Germline loops: CDR1 SGHTA, CDR2 FQGNSA. This CDR3 is built from 14 residues. V gave up 5 bases and J gave up 3 bases, with 14 bases separating them. The CDR3 bases that were read are TGTGCCAGCAGCCCGGCGGTAGCGCGCTACGAG. Encoded protein: CASSPAVARYE. The whole CDR3 region reads CASSPAVARYEQYF.

Concerning this clone: The CDR3 end is not reached by the read, which stops 3 residues before it; the germline J gene fills it in. V is TRBV5-1 and J is TRBJ2-3; 11 nucleotides align to TRBD2. Germline lookup yields CDR1 SGHRS and CDR2 YFSETQ. V gave up 1 base and J gave up 4 bases; unmatched junction bases: 5. The CDR3 covers 16 residues. The sequenced part of the CDR3 DNA is TGCGCCAGCAGCTTGTCGACTAGCGGGATCTCAGATACG. It yields the protein CASSLSTSGISDT. The full CDR3 reads CASSLSTSGISDTQYF.

This clone has more than one count but fewer than ten. Read sequence stops 3 residues before the CDR3 end, and the germline J gene provides the missing end. The chain employs TRBV7-6 and TRBJ1-6; 7 nucleotides align to TRBD1. This CDR3 contains 16 residues. Looked up from germline, CDR1 is SGHVS and CDR2 is FNYEAQ. J gave up 5 bases and V 4 bases, and 8 bases lay outside the gene matches. This chain's CDR3 is CASSSMGRGNNSPLHF. Partial CDR3 DNA: TGTGCCAGCAGCTCGATGGGCAGGGGGAATAATTCACCC.

This clone was detected only a few times. The read finishes 3 residues shy of the CDR3 end, and the germline J gene is used to complete it. The rearrangement uses TRBV18 and TRBJ2-1; 9 bases align to TRBD1. Germline CDR1 KGHSH, CDR2 LQKENI. Trimming at V came to 3 bases and at J to 6 bases, leaving 3 bases not matched to a gene. CDR3 length: 14 amino acids. The CDR3: CASSPPGQGNEQFF. The sequenced CDR3 bases are TGTGCCAGCTCACCGCCGGGACAGGGCAATGAG.

This clone turned up a few times. The read terminates 3 residues before the CDR3 end, so the remaining end is supplied by the germline J gene. V usage is TRBV7-9 and J usage is TRBJ1-1; the D gene is possibly TRBD1 (5 bases). Per the germline V gene, CDR1 is SEHNR and CDR2 is FQNEAQ (reference sequence). CDR3 length equals 14 residues. The V end lost 2 bases, the J end lost 1 base, and 8 bases lay between the germline ends. The sequenced part of the CDR3 DNA is TGTGCCAGCAGCTTACAGGACACGAACACTGAA. Its translation: CASSLQDTNTE. The whole CDR3 protein is CASSLQDTNTEAFF. Filled out from reference TRBV7-9 and TRBJ1-1, the complete variable domain reads DTGVSQNPRHKITKRGQNVTFRCDPISEHNRLYWYRQTLGQGPEFLTYFQNEAQLEKSRLLSDRFSAERPKGSFSTLEIQRTEQGDSAMYLCASSLQDTNTEAFFGQGTRLTVV.

A remark on this clone: The sequence runs out 3 residues before the end of the CDR3; the remainder is reconstructed from the germline J gene. The gene calls are TRBV6-2 or TRBV6-3 and TRBJ2-1; TRBD2 might be the D (5 bases). The V and J ends lost 2 bases and 7 bases respectively, with 12 bases between them. Looked up from germline, CDR1 is MNHEY and CDR2 is SVGEGT. CDR3 length: 14 amino acids. CDR3 bases read: TGTGCCAGCAGTTACGCGAGGGTAGAGAATGAG. Translation: CASSYARVENE. The full CDR3 reads CASSYARVENEQFF.

This clone was picked up many times. The observed sequence ends 3 residues before the CDR3 terminus, with the missing tail filled in from the germline J gene. The chain employs TRBV18 and TRBJ2-3, with D unclear. Trimming shortened V by 1 base and J by 0 bases, and 5 bases separated the two germline ends. CDR1 and CDR2 from the germline V gene are KGHSH and LQKENI. There are 14 residues in the CDR3. The chain's CDR3 is CASSPQTSTDTQYF. The CDR3 DNA, read in part, is TGTGCCAGCTCACCACAGACTAGCACAGATACG. Based on the CDR3 plus reference TRBV18 and TRBJ2-3, the full variable domain is NAGVMQNPRHLVRRRGQEARLRCSPMKGHSHVYWYRQLPEEGLKFMVYLQKENIIDESGMPKERFSAEFPKEGPSILRIQQVVRGDSAAYFCASSPQTSTDTQYFGPGTRLTVL.

About this clone: The CDR3 end falls 3 residues outside the read, so it is completed with the germline J gene. V is TRBV7-9 and J is TRBJ1-1; perhaps TRBD1 as D (5 bases). Germline CDR1 is SEHNR and CDR2 is FQNEAQ (reference sequence). V lost 3 bases to trimming and J lost 3 bases, with 11 bases between them. CDR3 length: 14 residues. The CDR3 loop reads CASSFQGWDTEAFF. The sequenced part of the CDR3 DNA is TGTGCCAGCAGCTTCCAGGGATGGGACACTGAA.

Concerning this clone: The CDR3 end is not reached by the read, which stops 3 residues before it; the germline J gene fills it in. V gene TRBV7-9 combines with J gene TRBJ1-1, with D possibly matching TRBD1 (5 bases). The CDR3 runs 12 residues. Germline V lookup: CDR1 SEHNR, CDR2 FQNEAQ (reference sequence). This CDR3 is CATRPWQGQAFF. The DNA read from the CDR3 is TGTGCCACCAGACCTTGGCAGGGCCAA.

This clone has a count of ten or more. The read falls 3 residues short of the CDR3 end, and the missing part is taken from the germline J gene. The chain uses TRBV28 and TRBJ1-5; no firm D call. CDR1 is MDHEN, CDR2 SYDVKM, per germline. Deletions cut 1 base from V and 7 bases from J, with 8 bases between. The CDR3 covers 13 residues. CDR3 loop: CASSLYPLQPQHF. Incomplete CDR3 DNA: TGTGCCAGCAGTTTATATCCCCTCCAGCCC.

Points on this clone: The read ends 3 residues before the CDR3 terminus; that terminus is restored from the germline J gene. The chain recombines TRBV6-2 or TRBV6-3 with TRBJ2-1, with 8 bases fitting TRBD2. The CDR3 has 17 residues. Trimming at V came to 4 bases and at J to 4 bases, leaving 12 bases not matched to a gene. Germline V lookup: CDR1 MNHEY, CDR2 SVGEGT. The CDR3 sequence is CASSSSSGAGGYNEQFF. The CDR3 DNA, read in part, is TGTGCCAGCAGTTCATCCTCCGGTGCGGGAGGATACAATGAG.

This clone was seen at least ten times. The read comes to an end 3 residues before the CDR3 does, leaving the germline J gene to fill in the end. J is TRBJ2-5 and V is TRBV4-1; 11 positions agree with TRBD2. The CDR3 spans 17 residues. Germline V gene lookup returns CDR1 MGHRA and CDR2 YSYEKL. V was clipped by 4 bases and J by 2 bases; unmatched bases: 9. The CDR3 protein is CASSRLAGGYYQETQYF. The sequenced CDR3 bases are TGCGCCAGCAGCCGTCTAGCGGGAGGATATTATCAAGAGACC.

In this sample, this clone turned up many times. From the germline J gene comes the end of the CDR3, since the read stops 3 residues before it. This rearrangement joins TRBV6-2 or TRBV6-3 to TRBJ2-7, with 9 bases lining up with TRBD2. The CDR3 runs 14 residues. With 6 bases clipped from V and 2 bases from J, the junction kept 5 bases outside the gene matches. Germline CDR1 is MNHEY and CDR2 is SVGEGT. The CDR3 is CASSPTSGPYEQYF. The covered CDR3 bases are TGTGCCAGCAGCCCCACTAGCGGGCCCTACGAG.

About this clone: Read sequence stops 3 residues before the CDR3 end, and the germline J gene provides the missing end. This chain uses TRBV10-2 with TRBJ1-1, with D possibly being TRBD1 (6 bases). The germline V and J ends were trimmed by 10 bases and 3 bases, with 12 bases remaining between them. CDR1 and CDR2 from the germline V gene are WSHSY and SAAADI. CDR3 length equals 12 residues. This CDR3 reads CATGRGDTEAFF. The CDR3 bases that were read are TGCGCCACGGGCAGGGGTGACACTGAA.

This clone was seen ten or more times. The read ends 3 residues early relative to the CDR3; the germline J gene fills the gap. This chain uses TRBV5-1 with TRBJ1-3, with D possibly matching TRBD1 (6 bases). V gave up 4 bases and J gave up 6 bases, with 11 bases separating them. This CDR3 region has 13 residues. Germline V gene sequence: CDR1 SGHRS, CDR2 YFSETQ. The part of the CDR3 DNA that was read is TGCGCCAGCAGCCCCGGACAGTCAAACACC. Its translation: CASSPGQSNT. The CDR3 in its entirety is CASSPGQSNTIYF.

This clone came up a few times. The read terminates 3 residues before the CDR3 end, so the remaining end is supplied by the germline J gene. The chain recombines TRBV19 with TRBJ1-6; TRBD1 aligns across 8 bases. The CDR3 consists of 16 residues. V was pared by 6 bases and J by 10 bases, with 14 bases of the junction left unmatched. CDR1 is LNHDA, CDR2 SQIVND, per germline (reference sequence). The CDR3 sequence: CASSVDREVWRSPLHF. The part of the CDR3 DNA that was read is TGTGCCAGTAGCGTGGACAGGGAGGTGTGGCGATCACCC. The entire variable domain, with the rest obtained from reference TRBV19 and TRBJ1-6, is as follows: DGGITQSPKYLFRKEGQNVTLSCEQNLNHDAMYWYRQDPGQGLRLIYYSQIVNDFQKGDIAEGYSVSREKKESFPLTVTSAQKNPTAFYLCASSVDREVWRSPLHFGNGTRLTVT.

In regard to this clone: The CDR3 end falls 3 residues outside the read, so it is completed with the germline J gene. The chain carries TRBV19 and TRBJ2-4; 8 bases match TRBD2. The V gene end was trimmed by 5 bases and the J gene end by 6 bases; junction bases not matched to a gene: 9. The CDR3 has 15 residues. Germline values: CDR1 LNHDA, CDR2 SQIVND (reference sequence). The CDR3 region is CASSQVAGLVNIQYF. The covered CDR3 bases are TGTGCCAGTAGTCAGGTAGCGGGGCTAGTAAACATT.

As regards this clone: The CDR3 extends 3 residues past the end of the read, so its final part is completed from the germline J gene. The chain has TRBV7-2 and TRBJ2-2; TRBD2 aligns across 11 bases. The CDR3 has 15 amino acids. Unmatched junction bases numbered 3, after V lost 2 bases and J lost 7 bases. Germline V lookup: CDR1 SGHTA, CDR2 FQGNSA. The covered CDR3 bases are TGTGCCAGCAGCTTACTGGGACTAGCGGTCGGGGAG. Amino acids: CASSLLGLAVGE. The full CDR3 sequence reads CASSLLGLAVGELFF. The variable domain in full, completed from reference TRBV7-2 and TRBJ2-2, reads GAGVSQSPSNKVTEKGKDVELRCDPISGHTALYWYRQSLGQGLEFLIYFQGNSAPDKSGLPSDRFSAERTGGSVSTLTIQRTQQEDSAVYLCASSLLGLAVGELFFGEGSRLTVL.